A single sample gave rise to the 28 T cell receptor beta chains below, sequenced in a study of shared clonotypes between healthy human individuals. Clones were read by immunoSEQ multiplex PCR, and TCRdb kept only the in-frame ones, dropping some. Found here are about 960,000 clones, approximately 76% of them singletons; the top ten hold about 1.5%. Material: memory CD4+ T cells sorted from blood. The subset: CD45RA-negative fraction. These receptors were taken from a man aged 18 to 29 in good health.

This clone came up many times. V is TRBV5-1 and J is TRBJ2-7, with D hard to call. Trimming left V 0 bases short and J 6 bases short, with 19 bases between. The germline gives CDR1 SGHRS, CDR2 YFSETQ. The CDR3 is 16 residues long. The chain's CDR3 is CASSLGFARSELEQYF. Written as DNA, the CDR3 is TGCGCCAGCAGCTTGGGATTCGCCAGGAGCGAACTCGAGCAGTACTTC.

The J gene is TRBJ2-7, the V gene TRBV7-2; 9 positions agree with TRBD2. CDR3 length: 17 residues. Losses at the gene ends were 1 base for V and 2 bases for J; bases not matched to a gene: 9. The germline CDR1 and CDR2 sequences are SGHTA and FQGNSA. This chain's CDR3 is CASSLEAGTSRPYEQYF. The CDR3 DNA is TGTGCCAGCAGCTTAGAGGCCGGGACTAGCCGGCCCTACGAGCAGTACTTC. The full variable domain, with the rest looked up from reference TRBV7-2 and TRBJ2-7, is GAGVSQSPSNKVTEKGKDVELRCDPISGHTALYWYRQSLGQGLEFLIYFQGNSAPDKSGLPSDRFSAERTGGSVSTLTIQRTQQEDSAVYLCASSLEAGTSRPYEQYFGPGTRLTVT.

This clone was counted once. This specimen includes other DNA sequences encoding the same CDR3. The genes are TRBV7-2 and TRBJ2-3, with D unclear. The CDR3 covers 13 residues. V lost 1 base, J lost 1 base, and 3 bases lay in between. Germline V gene lookup returns CDR1 SGHTA and CDR2 FQGNSA. The CDR3 DNA follows: TGTGCCAGCAGCTTAGGGGGCACAGATACGCAGTATTTT. This codes for CASSLGGTDTQYF.

The table lists this clone with a count of one. This rearrangement joins TRBV2 to TRBJ2-2; TRBD1 agrees at 9 bases. V was clipped by 1 base and J by 4 bases; unmatched bases: 4. Germline V gives CDR1 SNHLY, CDR2 FYNNEI. The CDR3 contains 16 residues. The CDR3 spells CASSEDATGGTGELFF. In DNA form, the CDR3 reads TGTGCCAGCAGTGAAGACGCGACAGGGGGCACCGGGGAGCTGTTTTTT. Variable domain in full (rest from reference TRBV2 and TRBJ2-2): EPEVTQTPSHQVTQMGQEVILRCVPISNHLYFYWYRQILGQKVEFLVSFYNNEISEKSEIFDDQFSVERPDGSNFTLKIRSTKLEDSAMYFCASSEDATGGTGELFFGEGSRLTVL.

This clone was observed a few times. The sample holds other DNA sequences that translate to the same CDR3. The V and J genes are TRBV28 and TRBJ1-5; D is unclear. This CDR3 region has 12 residues. Deletions cut 8 bases from V and 2 bases from J, with 7 bases between. Germline lookup yields CDR1 MDHEN and CDR2 SYDVKM. The CDR3 DNA reads TGTGCCAGCGGTGGTGGCAATCAGCCCCAGCATTTT. Translating gives CASGGGNQPQHF. Filled out from reference TRBV28 and TRBJ1-5, the complete variable domain reads DVKVTQSSRYLVKRTGEKVFLECVQDMDHENMFWYRQDPGLGLRLIYFSYDVKMKEKGDIPEGYSVSREKKERFSLILESASTNQTSMYLCASGGGNQPQHFGDGTRLSIL.

The J gene is TRBJ1-4, the V gene TRBV11-2; TRBD1 matches 9 bases. The germline CDR1 and CDR2 sequences are SGHAT and FQNNGV. The ends lost 5 bases at V and 4 bases at J; junction bases unmatched: 8. CDR3 length: 16 residues. The CDR3, as DNA: TGTGCCAGCAGCCAGGGGACAGGGAAGATTAATGAAAAACTGTTTTTT. Its translation: CASSQGTGKINEKLFF.

This chain links TRBV13 with TRBJ2-5, with 7 nucleotides matching TRBD1. The CDR3 runs 15 residues. CDR1 PRHDT and CDR2 FYEKMQ come from the germline V gene (reference sequence). With 4 bases clipped from V and 5 bases from J, the junction kept 10 bases outside the gene matches. The CDR3 region has the DNA TGTGCCAGCAGCTCATTAAGGACAGGCGTTGAGACCCAGTACTTC. As protein: CASSSLRTGVETQYF.

The chain recombines TRBV6-5 with TRBJ2-3, with a weak D call TRBD1 (6 bases). The CDR3 covers 12 residues. CDR1 is MNHEY, CDR2 SVGAGI, per germline. With 6 bases removed from V and 6 bases from J, the gap between germline ends came to 10 bases. The CDR3, as DNA: TGTGCCAGCAGCCGCGGACAGGATACGCAGTATTTT. As protein: CASSRGQDTQYF.

The gene calls are TRBV5-4 and TRBJ2-7; 7 nucleotides line up with TRBD1. V lost 3 bases to trimming and J lost 6 bases; unmatched junction nucleotides: 3. Germline loops: CDR1 SGHNT, CDR2 YYREEE (reference sequence). The CDR3 extends over 12 amino acids. The CDR3 spells CASSWDSSEQYF. The CDR3 DNA is TGTGCCAGCAGCTGGGACAGCTCCGAGCAGTACTTC.

This clone was found a few times. The chain has TRBV4-3 and TRBJ2-7, with TRBD2 as a possible D gene (6 bases). CDR3 length equals 16 residues. Per the germline V gene, CDR1 is LGHNA and CDR2 is YSLEER. Trimming stripped 1 base from V and 7 bases from J, with 20 bases between. CDR3 nucleotides: TGCGCCAGCAGCCAAGGTTGGGGGGAAGTCCAACGGGAGCAGTACTTC. It codes for CASSQGWGEVQREQYF.

In DNA form, the CDR3 reads TGTGCCACCCGGCCATCCGGAGCCACTGGAAACACCATATATTTT. The encoded protein is CATRPSGATGNTIYF. The chain is built from TRBV19 and TRBJ1-3, with unresolved D. Germline V gene lookup returns CDR1 LNHDA and CDR2 SQIVND (reference sequence). The CDR3 spans 15 residues. Trimming left V 10 bases short and J 2 bases short, with 18 bases between.

The rearrangement uses TRBV4-1 and TRBJ1-6; 12 nucleotides line up with TRBD1. V lost 4 bases and J lost 7; bases outside the gene matches: 5. This CDR3 region has 16 residues. Germline lookup yields CDR1 MGHRA and CDR2 YSYEKL. CDR3 residues: CASSRGTGGENSPLHF. DNA of the CDR3: TGCGCCAGCAGCCGTGGGACAGGGGGCGAGAATTCACCCCTCCACTTT.

This chain joins TRBV27 and TRBJ1-6; D is possibly TRBD1 (6 bases). The V and J ends lost 3 bases and 7 bases respectively, with 19 bases between them. Germline CDR1 reads MNHEY; CDR2 reads SMNVEV (reference sequence). The CDR3 is 17 residues long. The CDR3 region is CASSLVYGGQKNSPLHF. CDR3 sequence (DNA): TGTGCCAGCAGTTTGGTGTATGGGGGGCAGAAGAATTCACCCCTCCACTTT.

To note about this clone: The sample contains more than one DNA sequence encoding this CDR3. The chain couples TRBV6-5 to TRBJ2-7, with 8 bases matching TRBD1. V lost 7 bases to trimming and J lost 3 bases; unmatched junction nucleotides: 11. The CDR3 consists of 15 residues. Germline CDR1 reads MNHEY; CDR2 reads SVGAGI. The DNA for the CDR3 is TGTGCCAGCACCCTGTCGGGGACAGGCGGCTACGAGCAGTACTTC. It codes for CASTLSGTGGYEQYF.

The chain is built from TRBV4-3 and TRBJ2-1, with 8 bases aligning to TRBD1. The CDR3 totals 16 residues. Trimming took 4 bases from V and 3 from J; bases not matched to a gene: 8. From germline, CDR1 is LGHNA and CDR2 YSLEER. Written as DNA, the CDR3 is TGCGCCAGCAGCCGCATCACCGGGACAGGCTACAATGAGCAGTTCTTC. It specifies CASSRITGTGYNEQFF.

The rearrangement uses TRBV6-5 and TRBJ1-2; D call uncertain. Germline values: CDR1 MNHEY, CDR2 SVGAGI. With 0 bases removed from V and 4 bases from J, the gap between germline ends came to 12 bases. This CDR3 contains 15 residues. The chain's CDR3 is CASSYSEAYLYGYTF. The DNA for the CDR3 is TGTGCCAGCAGTTACTCGGAGGCCTATCTCTATGGCTACACCTTC.

This chain connects TRBV30 to TRBJ2-7; D gene unclear. This CDR3 has 14 residues. Looked up from germline, CDR1 is GTSNPN and CDR2 is SVGIG (reference sequence). V was clipped by 5 bases and J by 0 bases, with 14 bases between them. CDR3 amino acids: CAWESPVRSYEQYF. The CDR3 DNA reads TGTGCCTGGGAATCCCCGGTGCGCTCCTACGAGCAGTACTTC.

The chain uses TRBV30 and TRBJ1-6; D not certain. Germline loops: CDR1 GTSNPN, CDR2 SVGIG (reference sequence). The CDR3 sequence is 14 residues long. The V gene lost 2 bases and the J gene lost 4 bases, with 9 bases spanning the gap. The CDR3 DNA is TGTGCCTGGAGTCCGGGATCTTATAATTCACCCCTCCACTTT. Translated, it gives CAWSPGSYNSPLHF.

The rearrangement uses TRBV10-3 and TRBJ2-1, with a possible D match to TRBD1 (6 bases). The V and J ends lost 5 bases and 1 base respectively, with 15 bases between them. The CDR3 is made up of 16 amino acids. Germline lookup yields CDR1 ENHRY and CDR2 SYGVKD. DNA for the CDR3: TGTGCCATCAGTCCCGGACAGTCCAGTTCCTACAATGAGCAGTTCTTC. Protein: CAISPGQSSSYNEQFF.

This clone was recorded once. The chain uses TRBV27 and TRBJ2-7; D possibly uses TRBD1 or TRBD2 (7 bases each). Per germline, CDR1 MNHEY and CDR2 SMNVEV (reference sequence). V was pared by 5 bases and J by 1 base, with 15 bases between. The CDR3 has 15 amino acids. In DNA form, the CDR3 reads TGTGCCAGCAGTAGGGCAGGGGGGGTATCCTACGAGCAGTACTTC. Residues: CASSRAGGVSYEQYF.

The J gene is TRBJ1-2, the V gene TRBV20-1; no firm D call. The CDR3 runs 11 residues. V lost 5 bases, J lost 5 bases, and 9 bases lay in between. In germline, CDR1 is DFQATT, CDR2 SNEGSKA (reference sequence). The DNA of the CDR3 is TGCAGTGCTCGGACGGGATATGGCTACACCTTC. Encoded protein: CSARTGYGYTF.

The chain employs TRBV18 and TRBJ2-3, with D unclear. The CDR3 has 12 amino acids. From germline, CDR1 is KGHSH and CDR2 LQKENI. Trimming pared 8 bases from V and 1 base from J, leaving 7 bases between. The CDR3 DNA reads TGTGCCAGCGTTGGGCGCACAGATACGCAGTATTTT. Translated, it gives CASVGRTDTQYF.

The J gene is TRBJ1-5, the V gene TRBV7-3, with D unclear. Trimming left V 3 bases short and J 4 bases short, with 7 bases between. There are 13 residues in the CDR3. CDR1 is SGHTA and CDR2 is FQGTGA in the germline V gene. The CDR3 DNA is TGTGCCAGCAGCTTGTCGGAAAATCAGCCCCAGCATTTT. It yields the protein CASSLSENQPQHF.

The CDR3: CASSPPSGTAEAFF. In DNA form, the CDR3 reads TGTGCCAGCTCACCACCCTCCGGGACAGCTGAAGCTTTCTTT. V and J are TRBV18 and TRBJ1-1, with 7 bases fitting TRBD1. V lost 0 bases to trimming and J lost 6 bases; unmatched junction nucleotides: 4. Germline-derived CDR1 and CDR2 are KGHSH and LQKENI. CDR3 length: 14 residues.

The chain has TRBV7-2 and TRBJ1-1; D might be TRBD1 (6 bases). The CDR3 is 14 residues long. V lost 5 bases and J lost 5, with 15 bases in between. The germline V gene encodes CDR1 SGHTA and CDR2 FQGNSA. The CDR3, as DNA: TGTGCCAGCAGCACCACAGGGTCCAAAACTGAAGCTTTCTTT. Residues: CASSTTGSKTEAFF. Complete variable domain (other parts from reference TRBV7-2 and TRBJ1-1): GAGVSQSPSNKVTEKGKDVELRCDPISGHTALYWYRQSLGQGLEFLIYFQGNSAPDKSGLPSDRFSAERTGGSVSTLTIQRTQQEDSAVYLCASSTTGSKTEAFFGQGTRLTVV.

A remark on this clone: Other DNA variants within this sample encode the same CDR3. The V gene is TRBV6-1, the J gene TRBJ2-3; TRBD2 agrees at 11 bases. The CDR3 runs 15 residues. Germline CDR1 is MNHNS and CDR2 is SASEGT. After removal of 6 bases from V and 1 base from J, the junction contained 3 bases not matched to a gene. CDR3 amino acids: CASSLLAGGTDTQYF. The CDR3 region has the DNA TGTGCCAGCAGCTTACTAGCGGGGGGCACAGATACGCAGTATTTT.

This chain uses TRBV30 with TRBJ1-6, with TRBD1 matching 7 bases. Germline assignment: CDR1 GTSNPN and CDR2 SVGIG (reference sequence). After removal of 7 bases from V and 9 bases from J, the junction contained 9 bases not matched to a gene. The CDR3 sequence is 13 residues long. In nucleotides, the CDR3 is TGTGCCTCCAAGGACAGGCTCCCTTCACCCCTCCACTTT. This sequence encodes CASKDRLPSPLHF.

V is TRBV7-8 and J is TRBJ2-5, with D perhaps TRBD1 (6 bases). Germline-derived CDR1 and CDR2 are SGHVS and FQNEAQ. CDR3 length: 13 residues. V was cut by 5 bases and J by 4 bases, with 11 bases left in between. The CDR3: CASSTGTRETQYF. CDR3 coding DNA: TGTGCCAGCAGCACCGGGACAAGAGAGACCCAGTACTTC. Looking up the rest from reference TRBV7-8 and TRBJ2-5 gives the full variable domain: GAGVSQSPRYKVAKRGQDVALRCDPISGHVSLFWYQQALGQGPEFLTYFQNEAQLDKSGLPSDRFFAERPEGSVSTLKIQRTQQEDSAVYLCASSTGTRETQYFGPGTRLLVL.